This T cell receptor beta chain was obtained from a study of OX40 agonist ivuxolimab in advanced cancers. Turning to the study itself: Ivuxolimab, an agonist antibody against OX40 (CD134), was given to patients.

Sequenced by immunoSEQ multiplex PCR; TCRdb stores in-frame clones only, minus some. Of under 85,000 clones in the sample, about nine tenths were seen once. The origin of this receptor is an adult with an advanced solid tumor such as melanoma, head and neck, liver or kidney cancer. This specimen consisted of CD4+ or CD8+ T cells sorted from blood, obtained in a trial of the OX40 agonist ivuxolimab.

The CDR3 is CASSRGTDQPQHF. As DNA, the CDR3 is TGTGCCAGCAGCCGTGGGACGGATCAGCCCCAGCATTTT. J is TRBJ1-5 and V is TRBV7-6; tentative D call: TRBD1 (5 bases). Trimming pared 5 bases from V and 5 bases from J, leaving 10 bases between. Germline V lookup: CDR1 SGHVS, CDR2 FNYEAQ. The CDR3 sequence is 13 residues long. Looking up the rest from reference TRBV7-6 and TRBJ1-5 gives the full variable domain: GAGVSQSPRYKVTKRGQDVALRCDPISGHVSLYWYRQALGQGPEFLTYFNYEAQQDKSGLPNDRFSAERPEGSISTLTIQRTEQRDSAMYRCASSRGTDQPQHFGDGTRLSIL.